These 32 T cell receptor beta chains were sequenced from one sample in a study of control samples from healthy donors and cancer patients. Assay: immunoSEQ multiplex PCR; the TCRdb copy retains only in-frame clones and omits some. The repertoire includes some 130,000 clones, 80% to 95% of them detected once, and about 9% sits in the top ten. Sequences were obtained from blood. These receptors all come from a man younger than 30 in good health.

This clone has just one count. V and J are TRBV6-4 and TRBJ2-3; 8 bases fit TRBD2. The germline V gene encodes CDR1 MRHNA and CDR2 SNTAGT. J was trimmed by 0 bases and V by 2 bases; bases with no gene match: 4. The CDR3 runs to 16 residues. DNA of the CDR3: TGTGCCAGCAGTGACAAAGCGGGGGCTAGCACAGATACGCAGTATTTT. It codes for CASSDKAGASTDTQYF.

V usage is TRBV6-1 and J usage is TRBJ1-1; D gene uncertain. The CDR3 length is 17 residues. Germline V gene sequence: CDR1 MNHNS, CDR2 SASEGT. The V gene lost 2 bases and the J gene lost 0 bases, with 16 bases spanning the gap. CDR3 sequence reads: CASSEPKLGVVNTEAFF. DNA for the CDR3: TGTGCCAGCAGTGAACCGAAGCTTGGGGTGGTGAACACTGAAGCTTTCTTT.

This CDR3 is CASSAGYTQETQYF. For the CDR3, the DNA is TGCGCCAGCAGCGCAGGGTATACACAAGAGACCCAGTACTTC. The chain joins TRBV5-1 to TRBJ2-5, with TRBD1 as a possible D gene (5 bases). This CDR3 comprises 14 residues. The germline V gene has CDR1 SGHRS and CDR2 YFSETQ. Trimming cost V 4 bases and J 2 bases, with 12 bases left between them.

The gene calls are TRBV2 and TRBJ1-6; unclear D gene. This CDR3 spans 16 amino acids. Trimming took 9 bases from V and 0 from J, leaving 15 bases between them. Germline V gives CDR1 SNHLY, CDR2 FYNNEI. The CDR3: CASEDGASSYNSPLHF. The CDR3 coding sequence is TGTGCCAGTGAGGACGGTGCGAGCTCCTATAATTCACCCCTCCACTTT. The complete variable domain, with remaining parts taken from reference TRBV2 and TRBJ1-6, reads EPEVTQTPSHQVTQMGQEVILRCVPISNHLYFYWYRQILGQKVEFLVSFYNNEISEKSEIFDDQFSVERPDGSNFTLKIRSTKLEDSAMYFCASEDGASSYNSPLHFGNGTRLTVT.

V and J are TRBV7-7 and TRBJ2-1; 8 nucleotides align to TRBD2. CDR1 and CDR2 (germline): SSHAT, FNYEAQ (reference sequence). Losses at the gene ends were 5 bases for V and 3 bases for J; bases not matched to a gene: 6. The CDR3 is 15 amino acids. The CDR3 is CASSPTGGVYNEQFF. The CDR3 bases are TGTGCCAGCAGCCCCACGGGGGGGGTCTACAATGAGCAGTTCTTC. The variable domain in full, with the rest retrieved from reference TRBV7-7 and TRBJ2-1, is GAGVSQSPRYKVTKRGQDVTLRCDPISSHATLYWYQQALGQGPEFLTYFNYEAQPDKSGLPSDRFSAERPEGSISTLTIQRTEQRDSAMYRCASSPTGGVYNEQFFGPGTRLTVL.

The V and J genes are TRBV2 and TRBJ1-1; maybe TRBD1 (6 bases). Looked up from germline, CDR1 is SNHLY and CDR2 is FYNNEI. The CDR3 length is 14 residues. V lost 6 bases and J lost 4, with 15 bases in between. CDR3 nucleotide sequence: TGTGCCAGCAGCCAACAGGGTCGAAGCACTGAAGCTTTCTTT. This encodes CASSQQGRSTEAFF.

J is TRBJ1-5 and V is TRBV6-6; 8 bases are a match to TRBD1. Germline V CDR1 and CDR2: MNHNY, SVGAGI (reference sequence). The length of the CDR3 is 15 residues. Germline trimming cut 6 bases from V and 5 bases from J; bases unmatched to any gene: 9. The CDR3 nucleotides are TGTGCCAGCAGCAACGCAGGGGGCGGTGATCAGCCCCAGCATTTT. Its translation: CASSNAGGGDQPQHF.

The gene calls are TRBV19 and TRBJ2-1; 9 bases are shared with TRBD1. CDR1 and CDR2 from the germline V gene are LNHDA and SQIVND (reference sequence). After removal of 7 bases from V and 8 bases from J, the junction contained 15 bases not matched to a gene. This CDR3 region has 16 residues. The CDR3 DNA follows: TGTGCCAGTACCAAGAGGGGGGGGACAGGGAAAGATGAGCAGTTCTTC. It codes for CASTKRGGTGKDEQFF.

The CDR3 here is CASSQEGAGGLGEQFF. For the CDR3, the DNA is TGCGCCAGCAGCCAAGAAGGAGCGGGGGGGCTCGGTGAGCAGTTCTTC. The V and J genes are TRBV4-1 and TRBJ2-1, with 10 positions matching TRBD2. Trimming cost V 0 bases and J 9 bases; bases outside gene matches: 8. The CDR3 contains 16 residues. Germline V lookup: CDR1 MGHRA, CDR2 YSYEKL.

The chain employs TRBV30 and TRBJ1-1; D not resolved. CDR1 GTSNPN and CDR2 SVGIG come from the germline V gene (reference sequence). CDR3 size: 14 residues. The ends were cut back, 1 base at V and 5 bases at J, with 14 bases in the middle. The CDR3 here is CAWSGSAFGTEAFF. The CDR3 DNA is TGTGCCTGGAGTGGGTCGGCCTTTGGGACTGAAGCTTTCTTT.

This clone has more than one count but fewer than ten. The chain recombines TRBV7-9 with TRBJ1-1, with D possibly TRBD1 on 6 matching bases. This CDR3 spans 14 amino acids. Germline V gives CDR1 SEHNR, CDR2 FQNEAQ (reference sequence). V was trimmed by 2 bases and J by 5 bases, leaving 12 bases between them. The CDR3 DNA follows: TGTGCCAGCAGCTTAATCCATAGGGGGACTGAAGCTTTCTTT. It codes for CASSLIHRGTEAFF.

Points on this clone: Other DNA sequences in this sample translate to the same CDR3. The rearrangement links TRBV5-5 to TRBJ2-7, with 10 nucleotides matching TRBD1. There are 14 residues in the CDR3. Germline assignment: CDR1 SGHKS and CDR2 YYEKEE (reference sequence). V was pared by 1 base and J by 4 bases, with 2 bases of the junction left unmatched. CDR3 loop: CASSLSGQGYEQYF. CDR3 bases: TGTGCCAGCAGCTTGTCGGGACAGGGGTACGAGCAGTACTTC.

This clone has just a few counts. The chain combines TRBV14 with TRBJ1-1, with D unresolved. The germline CDR1 and CDR2 sequences are SGHDN and FVKESK. With 0 bases removed from V and 1 base from J, the gap between germline ends came to 9 bases. The CDR3 runs 15 residues. DNA of the CDR3: TGTGCCAGCAGCCAAGACATATACCAGAACACTGAAGCTTTCTTT. This gives the protein CASSQDIYQNTEAFF.

The genes are TRBV7-3 and TRBJ2-5; possibly TRBD2 for D (6 bases). V was shortened by 1 base and J by 4 bases, with 7 bases between the two germline ends. The germline V gene encodes CDR1 SGHTA and CDR2 FQGTGA. CDR3 length: 13 amino acids. The CDR3 region is CASSLSGVETQYF. Here the CDR3 DNA reads TGTGCCAGCAGCTTAAGCGGGGTAGAGACCCAGTACTTC.

The chain recombines TRBV11-2 with TRBJ1-2; maybe TRBD1 (5 bases). CDR1 and CDR2 (germline): SGHAT, FQNNGV. The CDR3 has 16 amino acids. The V end was cut by 1 base, the J end by 4 bases, with 16 bases between. The DNA for the CDR3 is TGTGCCAGCAGCTTAGGCCGAAACCAGGGAGTCTATGGCTACACCTTC. Protein: CASSLGRNQGVYGYTF.

The rearrangement uses TRBV28 and TRBJ1-5, with D hard to call. Trimming removed 3 bases from V and 3 bases from J, with 12 bases in between. The CDR3 is 15 amino acids. The germline CDR1 and CDR2 sequences are MDHEN and SYDVKM. CDR3 sequence: CASSFGRRSNQPQHF. The CDR3 DNA reads TGTGCCAGCAGTTTTGGCCGTCGCTCCAATCAGCCCCAGCATTTT.

V gene TRBV4-1 combines with J gene TRBJ2-3; D remains unclear. This CDR3 has 15 amino acids. V shed 4 bases and J shed 5 bases, with 16 bases lying between them. Germline V gene sequence: CDR1 MGHRA, CDR2 YSYEKL. As DNA, the CDR3 is TGCGCCAGCAGCCCGCCTACAGAAGCACGAGATACGCAGTATTTT. Translating it yields CASSPPTEARDTQYF.

The chain couples TRBV5-1 to TRBJ2-3; D might be TRBD1 or TRBD2, each matching 5 bases. V was trimmed by 5 bases and J by 3 bases, leaving 16 bases between them. Germline V gene sequence: CDR1 SGHRS, CDR2 YFSETQ. This CDR3 is 15 amino acids long. CDR3 in amino acids: CASREEAQETDTQYF. The CDR3 DNA is TGCGCCAGCAGGGAGGAGGCACAGGAAACAGATACGCAGTATTTT.

V usage is TRBV30 and J usage is TRBJ1-4; 10 bases line up with TRBD1. This CDR3 has 15 residues. The V segment lost 7 bases and the J segment 2 bases; nucleotides outside the gene matches: 7. Germline V gene lookup returns CDR1 GTSNPN and CDR2 SVGIG (reference sequence). For the CDR3, the DNA is TGTGCCTCGGGACAGGGGTGGTCCACTAATGAAAAACTGTTTTTT. Protein sequence: CASGQGWSTNEKLFF.

The chain recombines TRBV6-5 with TRBJ2-7, with 7 bases lining up with TRBD1. Germline lookup yields CDR1 MNHEY and CDR2 SVGAGI. Trimming cost V 2 bases and J 2 bases; bases outside gene matches: 3. The CDR3 consists of 14 residues. As DNA, the CDR3 is TGTGCCAGCAGTTACGATGACAGGGCCTACGAGCAGTACTTC. Translating gives CASSYDDRAYEQYF.

The chain recombines TRBV28 with TRBJ1-1; D might be TRBD1 (6 bases). Trimming cost V 4 bases and J 4 bases, with 16 bases left between them. CDR3 length: 15 residues. Germline values: CDR1 MDHEN, CDR2 SYDVKM. In DNA form, the CDR3 reads TGTGCCAGCAGTTCACCGGGACATCTGGGCACTGAAGCTTTCTTT. This translates into CASSSPGHLGTEAFF.

This chain uses TRBV7-2 with TRBJ2-3; possibly TRBD2 for D (7 bases). V was cut by 1 base and J by 6 bases, with 14 bases left in between. The CDR3 totals 15 residues. Germline V gene sequence: CDR1 SGHTA, CDR2 FQGNSA. The CDR3 DNA reads as TGTGCCAGCAGCTTAGTGGGGGGGGCTCCGGATACGCAGTATTTT. It specifies CASSLVGGAPDTQYF.

This clone is deemed medium-sized (0.01 to 0.1%). This sample includes further DNA sequences coding for the same CDR3. This rearrangement joins TRBV9 to TRBJ2-7, with D tentatively TRBD2 (6 bases). The CDR3 extends over 13 amino acids. Trimming left V 3 bases short and J 7 bases short, with 14 bases between. Germline CDR1 is SGDLS and CDR2 is YYNGEE. As DNA, the CDR3 is TGTGCCAGCAGCGATATGGGGGGTGGTGAGCAGTACTTC. Its protein is CASSDMGGGEQYF.

The sample holds one count of this clone. V and J are TRBV9 and TRBJ1-3; weak D call: TRBD1 (5 bases). V was trimmed by 0 bases and J by 0 bases, leaving 10 bases between them. The germline CDR1 and CDR2 sequences are SGDLS and YYNGEE. This CDR3 is built from 16 residues. The CDR3 DNA reads TGTGCCAGCAGCGTAGGAGGGACTTTCTCTGGAAACACCATATATTTT. Translated: CASSVGGTFSGNTIYF.

The sample holds a few counts of this clone. DNA of the CDR3: TGTGCCAGCAGCCACCCCGGGACAGAGAACACCGGGGAGCTGTTTTTT. This sequence encodes CASSHPGTENTGELFF. This chain joins TRBV3-1 (or the pseudogene TRBV3-2) and TRBJ2-2; 7 nucleotides match TRBD1. The CDR3 extends over 16 amino acids. Trimming removed 3 bases from V and 1 base from J; junction bases left unmatched: 5. Per germline, CDR1 LGHDT and CDR2 YNNKEL (reference sequence).

The V gene is TRBV7-9, the J gene TRBJ1-5; maybe TRBD1 (6 bases). Deletions cut 5 bases from V and 4 bases from J, with 9 bases between. This CDR3 comprises 13 residues. The germline CDR1 and CDR2 sequences are SEHNR and FQNEAQ (reference sequence). The DNA for the CDR3 is TGTGCCAGCAGCGTCGACAGGAATCAGCCCCAGCATTTT. It yields the protein CASSVDRNQPQHF.

V gene TRBV7-9 combines with J gene TRBJ1-6; possibly TRBD1 for D (6 bases). The V end lost 1 base, the J end lost 10 bases, and 11 bases lay between the germline ends. Germline CDR1 and CDR2: SEHNR and FQNEAQ (reference sequence). The CDR3 is made up of 14 amino acids. Here the CDR3 DNA reads TGTGCCAGCAGCTTAGGCAGGACAGACTCACCCCTCCACTTT. This translates into CASSLGRTDSPLHF.

CDR3 sequence reads: CASSRGTGRWKNIQYF. The CDR3 region has the DNA TGTGCCAGTAGTCGAGGGACAGGGAGATGGAAAAACATTCAGTACTTC. The V gene is TRBV19, the J gene TRBJ2-4; 9 positions match TRBD1. CDR1 and CDR2 from the germline V gene are LNHDA and SQIVND (reference sequence). This CDR3 region has 16 residues. The ends lost 5 bases at V and 4 bases at J; junction bases unmatched: 9.

The genes are TRBV9 and TRBJ1-5, with D possibly being TRBD1 (5 bases). The germline V and J ends were trimmed by 9 bases and 3 bases, with 16 bases remaining between them. Germline V CDR1 and CDR2: SGDLS, YYNGEE. CDR3 length: 14 amino acids. The CDR3 nucleotides are TGTGCCAAAATACAACCGGGGACCAATCAGCCCCAGCATTTT. Its translation is CAKIQPGTNQPQHF.

This chain uses TRBV7-9 with TRBJ2-5, with a possible D match to TRBD1 (6 bases). Germline V gene sequence: CDR1 SEHNR, CDR2 FQNEAQ (reference sequence). This CDR3 region has 15 residues. V dropped 2 bases and J dropped 5 bases, with 15 bases sitting between them. CDR3 DNA sequence: TGTGCCAGCAGCTTACCCCTAGCAAGGGGGGAGACCCAGTACTTC. It encodes CASSLPLARGETQYF.

A single count supports this clone. This chain joins TRBV5-1 and TRBJ2-3; 12 positions agree with TRBD2. The CDR3 is 18 residues long. V dropped 0 bases and J dropped 0; count of bases not matched to a gene: 5. Germline V gene data show CDR1 as SGHRS and CDR2 as YFSETQ. The CDR3: CASSLVASGGVSTDTQYF. In DNA form, the CDR3 reads TGCGCCAGCAGCTTGGTTGCTAGCGGGGGGGTTAGCACAGATACGCAGTATTTT.

The V gene is TRBV4-2, the J gene TRBJ1-1; no definite D call. The V gene lost 0 bases and the J gene lost 4 bases, with 12 bases spanning the gap. The CDR3 length is 15 residues. The germline V gene encodes CDR1 LGHNA and CDR2 YNFKEQ. The CDR3 DNA reads TGTGCCAGCAGCCAAGATAGGACGTTGGCCACTGAAGCTTTCTTT. This translates into CASSQDRTLATEAFF.